This is a list of T cell receptor beta chains from one sample in a study of blood T cell repertoires in COVID-19. Repertoires were generated with immunoSEQ multiplex PCR, while TCRdb's copy carries only in-frame clones and drops some. The sample includes some 270,000 clones, about nine tenths seen only once; the top ten take 2% to 2.5%. The material sequenced was peripheral blood. Receptors were obtained from a man in his forties or fifties with acute or convalescent COVID-19. Each CDR3 is given without its conserved first and last residue. Fields, in order: V gene, J gene, clone size, CDR3 protein. Size tells how often a clone was seen (once, few, many) or the class of an expanded clone, and some rows leave it out.

TRBV13	TRBJ2-1	.	ASSPLAGVANEQF
TRBV19	TRBJ1-6	.	ASSIEGRISSPLH
TRBV5-1	TRBJ2-3	.	ASSLARQHTDTQY
TRBV18	TRBJ1-5	.	ASSPGLGLSNQPQH
TRBV25-1	TRBJ2-6	.	ASRIEGSGANVLT
TRBV27	TRBJ2-1	.	ASSLGRGSPQF
TRBV7-2	TRBJ1-3	.	ASSLALPGQGNTIY
TRBV27	TRBJ1-1	once	ASADRDLNTEAF
TRBV27	TRBJ2-5	.	ASSFTSGGRPTQETQY
TRBV12-3/TRBV12-4	TRBJ1-2	.	ASSLNLARGYT
TRBV5-5	TRBJ1-5	.	ASSLAGPLGGYSNQPQH
TRBV7-2	TRBJ2-1	.	ASSFIRAGGNGEQF
TRBV20-1	TRBJ1-1	.	SASPSGNTEAF
TRBV6-2/TRBV6-3	TRBJ1-4	.	ASSYSYRATNEKLF
TRBV6-6	TRBJ1-2	.	ASRSQGPGQYGYT
TRBV2	TRBJ2-2	.	ASSRDSANTGELF
TRBV5-1	TRBJ2-3	.	ASSPGQASTDTQY
TRBV19	TRBJ2-7	.	ASTPGTPSYEQY
TRBV10-2	TRBJ2-1	.	ASSVADNEQF
TRBV30	TRBJ1-2	.	AWSVLKEYGYT
TRBV7-9	TRBJ2-5	.	ASSPTLYQETQY
TRBV27	TRBJ1-2	.	ASSPRQVPFLYYGYT
TRBV2	TRBJ2-7	.	ASRLQGVSYEQY
TRBV7-9	TRBJ2-1	.	ASSPRTGTAVDEQF
TRBV3-1/TRBV3-2	TRBJ2-2	.	ASSPHRGGGLF
TRBV11-3	TRBJ2-2	.	ASSLGGAGELF
TRBV20-1	TRBJ2-7	few	SASGTSAAYEQY
TRBV19	TRBJ2-3	.	ASQTGGTTDTQY
TRBV10-1	TRBJ2-5	.	ASSDPRDRAETQY
TRBV3-1/TRBV3-2	TRBJ1-6	few	ASSQDGGSSYNSPLH
TRBV3-1/TRBV3-2	TRBJ2-1	.	ASSPSSGGYNEQF
TRBV10-3	TRBJ1-5	.	ATNGYNQPQH
TRBV7-7	TRBJ1-3	few	ASSDSRGDTIY
TRBV11-3	TRBJ2-5	.	ASGQGVKETQY
TRBV21-1	TRBJ2-5	.	ASSAQTGVNPGGETQY
TRBV6-2/TRBV6-3	TRBJ2-1	.	ASSLAGGVNEQF
TRBV6-6	TRBJ2-5	.	ASSWAPPEETQY
TRBV18	TRBJ1-2	.	ASSPNTGLGYT
TRBV11-2	TRBJ2-2	.	ASSLETGGTGELF
TRBV18	TRBJ1-6	.	ASSPGQGASSPLH
TRBV30	TRBJ1-6	.	AWVLSGGSRNSPLH
TRBV12-5	TRBJ2-3	few	ASGFGGSSTDTQY
TRBV6-5	TRBJ1-5	.	ASRTTGDHQPQH
TRBV9	TRBJ1-1	.	ASSAGGTEAF
TRBV19	TRBJ2-7	.	ASSFSGERYEQY
TRBV30	TRBJ2-3	.	AWSVGTQGTDTQY